The 8 T cell receptor beta chains below were found in one sample sequenced in a study of regulatory T cells in long-lasting Graves disease. The TCR beta library used iRepertoire HTBI primers with Arm-PCR amplification of CDR3. TCRdb reprocessed the multiplex PCR reads with MiXCR, giving one entry per CDR3 protein. The top ten hold around 18% of the sample, which has some 340,000 distinct CDR3 sequences, around 11% seen once. This sample's time point: newly diagnosed GD, antithyroid drugs for less than 3 months. PBMC RNA served as the TCR library source. This sample also appeared in a second study, on T cells in Graves' hyperthyroidism and ophthalmopathy.

The specimen comprised peripheral blood mononuclear cells (PBMCs), sampled at new diagnosis, from a patient treated with antithyroid drugs. Receptor source: a woman younger than 30 with Graves disease.

This clonotype was seen repeatedly, ten times or more. This sequence joins TRBV9 and TRBJ2-5; D gene ambiguous. From germline, CDR1 is SGDLS and CDR2 YYNGEE. V was clipped by 1 base and J by 1 base, with 11 bases between them. The CDR3 loop spans 15 amino acids. CDR3 sequence (DNA): TGTGCCAGCAGCGTAAGTCCACGGGCCCAAGAGACCCAGTACTTC. Protein: CASSVSPRAQETQYF. The full variable domain, completed using reference TRBV9 and TRBJ2-5, is DSGVTQTPKHLITATGQRVTLRCSPRSGDLSVYWYQQSLDQGLQFLIQYYNGEERAKGNILERFSAQQFPDLHSELNLSSLELGDSALYFCASSVSPRAQETQYFGPGTRLLVL.

A few counts support this clonotype. V is TRBV28 and J is TRBJ1-2, with 9 bases identical to TRBD1. J was trimmed by 6 bases and V by 2 bases; bases with no gene match: 7. Germline CDR1 MDHEN, CDR2 SYDVKM. The CDR3 is 15 amino acids. CDR3 nucleotide sequence: TGTGCCAGCAGTTTAGGGGGCGGGACAGGGAATGGCTACACCTTC. This encodes CASSLGGGTGNGYTF.

As regards this clonotype: This may stem from a read error, because a much larger clone lies one nucleotide away. This chain joins TRBV7-9 and TRBJ1-2, with TRBD1 as a possible D gene (6 bases). V lost 5 bases and J 3 bases, leaving 22 bases between the germline ends. CDR3 length: 17 residues. The germline V gene has CDR1 SEHNR and CDR2 FQNEAQ (reference sequence). The CDR3: CASSRPGQILPDYGYTF. The DNA of the CDR3 is TGTGCCAGCAGCCGACCCGGACAGATACTTCCAGACTATGGCTACACCTTC. Using reference TRBV7-9 and TRBJ1-2 for the parts outside the CDR3, the full variable domain is DTGVSQNPRHKITKRGQNVTFRCDPISEHNRLYWYRQTLGQGPEFLTYFQNEAQLEKSRLLSDRFSAERPKGSFSTLEIQRTEQGDSAMYLCASSRPGQILPDYGYTFGSGTRLTVV.

This clonotype was detected ten times or more. The rearrangement links TRBV6-1 to TRBJ1-5; D unresolved. CDR1 is MNHNS, CDR2 SASEGT, per germline. The CDR3 is made up of 12 amino acids. V lost 3 bases to trimming and J lost 7 bases, with 7 bases between them. The CDR3 DNA follows: TGTGCCAGCAGTGAGTTGCGGCAGCCCCAGCATTTT. It is translated as CASSELRQPQHF.

This clonotype was detected many times. This chain joins TRBV28 and TRBJ2-3; no clear D gene. CDR1 is MDHEN and CDR2 is SYDVKM in the germline V gene. The germline V and J ends were trimmed by 2 bases and 1 base, with 7 bases remaining between them. The CDR3 loop spans 14 amino acids. This CDR3 reads CASSLVGGTDTQYF. The CDR3, as DNA: TGTGCCAGCAGTTTAGTTGGGGGCACAGATACGCAGTATTTT. Looking up the rest from reference TRBV28 and TRBJ2-3 gives the full variable domain: DVKVTQSSRYLVKRTGEKVFLECVQDMDHENMFWYRQDPGLGLRLIYFSYDVKMKEKGDIPEGYSVSREKKERFSLILESASTNQTSMYLCASSLVGGTDTQYFGPGTRLTVL.

This clonotype was detected ten times or more. This rearrangement joins TRBV28 to TRBJ1-5; no clear D. V was cut by 7 bases and J by 11 bases, with 21 bases left in between. This CDR3 region has 14 residues. Per the germline V gene, CDR1 is MDHEN and CDR2 is SYDVKM. The CDR3 bases are TGTGCCAGCACTACCTTTCGGTGGCTCGGGACCCAGCATTTT. Protein sequence: CASTTFRWLGTQHF.

This clonotype was recorded many times. The rearrangement uses TRBV11-2 and TRBJ2-1; 7 positions agree with TRBD2. The V gene's germline CDR1 is SGHAT and CDR2 FQNNGV. V lost 1 base and J lost 8; bases outside the gene matches: 5. This CDR3 has 14 amino acids. DNA for the CDR3: TGTGCCAGCAGCTTAGGGGCGGGAGACTATGAGCAGTTCTTC. Amino acid sequence: CASSLGAGDYEQFF.

This chain links TRBV4-1 with TRBJ2-2; D possibly uses TRBD1 or TRBD2 (6 bases each). Germline CDR1 is MGHRA and CDR2 is YSYEKL. V dropped 1 base and J dropped 5 bases, with 14 bases sitting between them. CDR3 length: 16 residues. CDR3 amino acids: CASSQVGGGSTGELFF. CDR3 coding DNA: TGCGCCAGCAGCCAAGTCGGGGGCGGATCGACCGGGGAGCTGTTTTTT.